This TCR beta chain was captured in a study of preoperative IRX-2 immunotherapy in early breast cancer. Germline V gene data show CDR1 as MNHGY and CDR2 as SAAAGT. V was pared by 4 bases and J by 5 bases, with 2 bases of the junction left unmatched. The CDR3 consists of 14 residues. Treatment indicated: preoperative locoregional IRX-2 cytokine immunotherapy. This phase Ib study tested locoregional IRX-2 cytokine immunotherapy given before surgery. Only in-frame clones appear in the TCRdb table, and some are missing; sequencing was by immunoSEQ multiplex PCR. Of 75,000 to 100,000 clones in the sample, 75% to 90% were seen once.

Sequenced material: tumor tissue, taken after IRX-2 immunotherapy. This TCR came from a human donor with breast cancer. The gene calls are TRBV6-8 and TRBJ1-4; 9 bases line up with TRBD1. CDR3 nucleotides: TGTGCCAGCAGTTTTGGGACAGGGAATGAAAAACTGTTTTTT. This codes for CASSFGTGNEKLFF.